This paragraph covers one T cell receptor (beta chain) sequence. The data originate from a study of blood T cell repertoires in COVID-19. The wider study: PBMCs, B-cell-depleted T cells, or T cells were the source of the cDNA or gDNA that made up the material.

As processed by the authors: Counts of nucleated cells, estimated from reference gene primer amplification, were obtained. Repertoires were generated with immunoSEQ multiplex PCR, while TCRdb's copy carries only in-frame clones and drops some. V, J and clone size were drawn from that table, and D and trimming were deduced from the DNA. The table has tens of thousands of clones, 75% to 90% seen once. The CDR3 is made up of 17 amino acids. Germline V gives CDR1 SEHNR, CDR2 FQNEAQ (reference sequence). Losses at the gene ends were 5 bases for V and 0 bases for J; bases not matched to a gene: 10. J is TRBJ1-3 and V is TRBV7-9; 7 nucleotides line up with TRBD1. Sample: peripheral blood. This sequence originates from a man aged 40-50 years with COVID-19, enrolled during active disease. The CDR3 loop is CASSRPTGPTSGNTIYF. The DNA of the CDR3 is TGTGCCAGCAGCCGACCGACAGGGCCCACCTCTGGAAACACCATATATTTT.